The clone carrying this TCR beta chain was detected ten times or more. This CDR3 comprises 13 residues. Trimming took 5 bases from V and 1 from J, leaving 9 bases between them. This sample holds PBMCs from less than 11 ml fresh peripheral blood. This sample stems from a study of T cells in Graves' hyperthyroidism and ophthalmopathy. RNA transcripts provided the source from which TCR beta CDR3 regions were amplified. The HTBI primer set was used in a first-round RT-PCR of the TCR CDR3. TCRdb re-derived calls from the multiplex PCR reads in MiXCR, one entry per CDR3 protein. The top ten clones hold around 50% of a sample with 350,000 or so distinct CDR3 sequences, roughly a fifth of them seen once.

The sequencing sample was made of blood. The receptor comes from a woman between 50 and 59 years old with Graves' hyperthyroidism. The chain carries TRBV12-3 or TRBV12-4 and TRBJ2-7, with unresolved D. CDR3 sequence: CASSPSISYEQYF. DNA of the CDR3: TGTGCCAGCAGTCCCTCGATTTCCTACGAGCAGTACTTC.